The rows below give T cell receptor beta chains drawn from one sample of a study of cytomegalovirus exposure and HLA in healthy donors. Libraries were prepared by immunoSEQ multiplex PCR; TCRdb keeps only in-frame clonotypes and omits some of them. The data show roughly 230,000 clones, with around 90% seen just once and around 1.7% held by the top ten. The specimen sequenced was PBMCs. These receptors all stem from a girl aged 2 to 10 in good health and CMV-seronegative. Each CDR3 is given with its conserved first and last residue. D genes are given only for firm matches.

cdr3_aa v_call d_call j_call
CASTGLAGGLSSYNEQFF TRBV11-1 TRBD2 TRBJ2-1
CASSFFVSSNQPQHF TRBV5-8 NA TRBJ1-5
CASSKGLPNTEAFF TRBV5-6 NA TRBJ1-1
CASSFVSRDTYGYTF TRBV5-4 NA TRBJ1-2
CASSQDTQKDTIYF TRBV4-2 NA TRBJ1-3
CASRQGNQPQHF TRBV6-6 NA TRBJ1-5
CASSAPQGAAKNIQYF TRBV6-1 TRBD1 TRBJ2-4
CATIPQAANTEAFF TRBV19 NA TRBJ1-1
CASSPFPSGRAYEQYF TRBV14 TRBD2 TRBJ2-7
CASSEIGDYTEAFF TRBV2 NA TRBJ1-1
CAISAGGSPGELFF TRBV10-3 TRBD2 TRBJ2-2
CASTYSTAGYGYTF TRBV9 NA TRBJ1-2
CASSQAQRFQETQYF TRBV14 NA TRBJ2-5
CASRPPGTANQPQHF TRBV6-1 TRBD1 TRBJ1-5
CASSILPLDREVYGYTF TRBV19 TRBD1 TRBJ1-2
CASSPTGFRYEQYF TRBV27 NA TRBJ2-7
CASSSTGSYEQYF TRBV27 NA TRBJ2-7
CSVVPGTSGRSPYEQYF TRBV29-1 TRBD2 TRBJ2-7
CASSRYGRTDFSYEQYF TRBV7-6 NA TRBJ2-7
CASSLSRDIYSNYGYTF TRBV7-8 NA TRBJ1-2
CASSFGTGRTDTQYF TRBV7-2 NA TRBJ2-3
CASSAARSQETQYF TRBV7-9 NA TRBJ2-5
CASSLAGQGALPQETQYF TRBV5-1 TRBD1 TRBJ2-5
CASSLGDSLRANVLTF TRBV5-1 TRBD1 TRBJ2-6
CAGSEGDSTLSYNSPLHF TRBV6-1 TRBD1 TRBJ1-6
CASSYRGINQPQHF TRBV6-5 NA TRBJ1-5
CASSPLGQMNTEAFF TRBV5-1 TRBD1 TRBJ1-1
CAWSTQGAFNEQFF TRBV30 TRBD1 TRBJ2-1
CASSPLGDSFTAEGYTF TRBV5-5 TRBD1 TRBJ1-2
CASSEYRNEKLFF TRBV2 NA TRBJ1-4
CASSRGGGPIFNYGYTF TRBV5-6 NA TRBJ1-2
CASSPQDSATQYF TRBV18 NA TRBJ2-3
CAWSVRLYNEQFF TRBV30 NA TRBJ2-1
CASSFPEHLGQMSYEQYF TRBV7-8 TRBD1 TRBJ2-7
CASRKGQGIDGYTF TRBV19 TRBD1 TRBJ1-2
CASRGRMDSPLHF TRBV6-5 NA TRBJ1-6
CASSPPTGLPYEQYF TRBV27 TRBD1 TRBJ2-7
CASSENRSYTF TRBV2 NA TRBJ1-2
CASSEPGIGRDTEAFF TRBV2 NA TRBJ1-1
CASSGLAGGLTDTQYF TRBV7-3 TRBD2 TRBJ2-3
CASSRLAGGKTQYF TRBV6-5 TRBD2 TRBJ2-5
CASSPTGMNTEAFF TRBV7-2 TRBD1 TRBJ1-1